This T cell receptor (beta chain) was identified in a study of cytomegalovirus exposure and HLA in healthy donors. General study results and limits: Several of the most significant clusters appeared linked to common viral pathogens, based on a later analysis.

Primers: 60 Vbeta forward and 13 Jbeta reverse. Sequencing was performed with immunoSEQ multiplex PCR; in TCRdb, only in-frame clones are kept and a portion is missing. The sample contains 150,000 or so clones, roughly four fifths of which appear only once. V gave up 1 base and J gave up 0 bases, with 9 bases separating them. The CDR3 runs 16 residues. Germline CDR1 is LNHDA and CDR2 is SQIVND (reference sequence). For this clone: Its antigen is as yet unknown.

The sequenced sample was PBMCs. The gene calls are TRBV19 and TRBJ2-2; D unclear. The origin of this receptor is a middle-aged man in good health and CMV-seropositive. The CDR3 nucleotides read TGTGCCAGTAGTATAGGGTCAGGATCGAACACCGGGGAGCTGTTTTTT. Its translation is CASSIGSGSNTGELFF.